These 21 T cell receptor beta chains were all obtained from the same sample, sequenced in a study of radiotherapy plus CTLA-4 blockade in lung cancer. Method: immunoSEQ multiplex PCR; TCRdb's copy keeps in-frame clones and lacks some. The sample lists 95,000 to 150,000 clones; 75% to 90% were seen once. Sequences were derived from peripheral blood, sampled from a patient treated with radiotherapy plus ipilimumab. Source of these receptors: a human donor with non-small cell lung cancer that progressed on radiotherapy plus ipilimumab.

The chain links TRBV2 to TRBJ1-2; D may be TRBD1 (5 bases). The germline V gene has CDR1 SNHLY and CDR2 FYNNEI. V lost 2 bases and J 2 bases, leaving 15 bases between the germline ends. The CDR3 is made up of 16 amino acids. The CDR3 DNA follows: TGTGCCAGCAGTGAATTCCGGGGCGGGGAAAACTATGGCTACACCTTC. It encodes CASSEFRGGENYGYTF.

This clone was detected once. The rearrangement links TRBV2 to TRBJ2-3, with D perhaps matching TRBD2 (6 bases). Per the germline V gene, CDR1 is SNHLY and CDR2 is FYNNEI. The CDR3 consists of 13 residues. V was trimmed by 5 bases and J by 2 bases, leaving 8 bases between them. The CDR3 DNA follows: TGTGCCAGCAGTCGGGAGTCCACAGATACGCAGTATTTT. It is translated as CASSRESTDTQYF.

This clone was picked up a small number of times. The chain's CDR3 is CASTLDRVVTEAFF. The CDR3 nucleotides read TGTGCCAGCACCCTGGACAGGGTGGTTACTGAAGCTTTCTTT. V and J are TRBV6-1 and TRBJ1-1, with TRBD1 identical over 8 bases. The CDR3 extends over 14 amino acids. V dropped 7 bases and J dropped 5; count of bases not matched to a gene: 9. The V gene's germline CDR1 is MNHNS and CDR2 SASEGT.

Concerning this clone itself: The sample has other DNA sequences that encode this CDR3 too. The genes are TRBV18 and TRBJ2-7; D ambiguous. V was clipped by 2 bases and J by 2 bases, with 4 bases between them. Germline CDR1 KGHSH, CDR2 LQKENI. The CDR3 is 12 residues long. The CDR3 coding sequence is TGTGCCAGCTCACCAGGGGCCTACGAGCAGTACTTC. This gives the protein CASSPGAYEQYF.

This clone was counted once. This chain's CDR3 is CSARVREQAFF. The CDR3 coding sequence is TGCAGTGCTAGAGTGCGAGAACAAGCTTTCTTT. The chain combines TRBV20-1 with TRBJ1-1; unclear D gene. This CDR3 region has 11 residues. With 1 base removed from V and 9 bases from J, the gap between germline ends came to 9 bases. Germline lookup yields CDR1 DFQATT and CDR2 SNEGSKA (reference sequence).

The genes are TRBV2 and TRBJ1-4, with 7 bases identical to TRBD1. Germline assignment: CDR1 SNHLY and CDR2 FYNNEI. The CDR3 has 12 amino acids. J lost 8 bases, V lost 6 bases, and 3 bases had no gene match. Here the CDR3 DNA reads TGTGCCAGCAGACTGACAGGGGAAAAACTGTTTTTT. Protein product: CASRLTGEKLFF.

The CDR3 sequence is CASGKQGDGYTF. The DNA of the CDR3 is TGTGCCAGCGGCAAACAGGGAGATGGCTACACCTTC. The chain joins TRBV5-4 to TRBJ1-2; maybe TRBD1 (6 bases). CDR3 length: 12 amino acids. CDR1 SGHNT and CDR2 YYREEE come from the germline V gene (reference sequence). With 7 bases removed from V and 6 bases from J, the gap between germline ends came to 13 bases.

The chain uses TRBV2 and TRBJ2-2; D perhaps matches TRBD1 (6 bases). CDR3 length equals 13 residues. In germline, CDR1 is SNHLY, CDR2 FYNNEI. Deletions cut 5 bases from V and 5 bases from J, with 9 bases between. The CDR3 region has the DNA TGTGCCAGCAGTATAACAGGGACCGGGGAGCTGTTTTTT. This translates into CASSITGTGELFF.

The V and J genes are TRBV18 and TRBJ1-3; 7 bases line up with TRBD1. CDR1 is KGHSH, CDR2 LQKENI, per germline. There are 17 residues in the CDR3. The trim removed 4 bases at V and 0 bases at J, leaving 9 bases unmatched. The CDR3 DNA reads TGTGCCAGCTCACAGGGACAGATTGTTCTCTCTGGAAACACCATATATTTT. This gives the protein CASSQGQIVLSGNTIYF. The full variable domain, in which reference TRBV18 and TRBJ1-3 provide the parts outside the CDR3, is NAGVMQNPRHLVRRRGQEARLRCSPMKGHSHVYWYRQLPEEGLKFMVYLQKENIIDESGMPKERFSAEFPKEGPSILRIQQVVRGDSAAYFCASSQGQIVLSGNTIYFGEGSWLTVV.

This rearrangement joins TRBV4-2 to TRBJ1-4, with D tentatively TRBD1 (5 bases). Trimming stripped 3 bases from V and 7 bases from J, with 30 bases between. Germline V gene data show CDR1 as LGHNA and CDR2 as YNFKEQ. This CDR3 is built from 20 residues. The CDR3 here is CASSHAPIKAGSTLGEKLFF. The CDR3 nucleotides are TGTGCCAGCAGCCATGCCCCAATCAAGGCAGGGAGTACATTAGGTGAAAAACTGTTTTTT.

The chain joins TRBV6-1 to TRBJ1-5; D ambiguous. Germline CDR1 MNHNS, CDR2 SASEGT. The CDR3 spans 15 residues. Trimming took 7 bases from V and 0 from J, leaving 13 bases between them. The DNA of the CDR3 is TGTGCCAGCAAGCCAGGCGGTGGTAGCAATCAGCCCCAGCATTTT. Its translation is CASKPGGGSNQPQHF.

The count of this clone is one. The chain combines TRBV19 with TRBJ2-5, with a tentative D call TRBD2 (6 bases). Deletions cut 5 bases from V and 7 bases from J, with 11 bases between. Per the germline V gene, CDR1 is LNHDA and CDR2 is SQIVND (reference sequence). The CDR3 has 12 amino acids. CDR3: CASSFQGGTQYF. The CDR3 nucleotides are TGTGCCAGTAGTTTCCAGGGAGGGACCCAGTACTTC.

CDR3 DNA: TGTGCCAGCCGGGGTGCCCCCTACAATGAGCAGTTCTTC. Its translation is CASRGAPYNEQFF. The chain recombines TRBV5-6 with TRBJ2-1; possible D gene TRBD2, 5 bases. The CDR3 runs to 13 residues. Germline CDR1 is SGHDT and CDR2 is YYEEEE. V gave up 7 bases and J gave up 2 bases, with 10 bases separating them.

This clone was counted once. The chain has TRBV5-1 and TRBJ2-3; possible D gene TRBD2, 6 bases. Trimming took 0 bases from V and 1 from J, leaving 12 bases between them. CDR3 length: 16 amino acids. Germline-derived CDR1 and CDR2 are SGHRS and YFSETQ. The CDR3 sequence is CASSLVPGSGTDTQYF. As DNA, the CDR3 is TGCGCCAGCAGCTTGGTGCCCGGGAGTGGCACAGATACGCAGTATTTT. The variable domain in full, completed from reference TRBV5-1 and TRBJ2-3, reads KAGVTQTPRYLIKTRGQQVTLSCSPISGHRSVSWYQQTPGQGLQFLFEYFSETQRNKGNFPGRFSGRQFSNSRSEMNVSTLELGDSALYLCASSLVPGSGTDTQYFGPGTRLTVL.

This clone occurred a few times. The V call is TRBV6-1, the J call TRBJ1-5; D remains ambiguous. V lost 7 bases to trimming and J lost 5 bases, with 3 bases between them. The CDR3 sequence is 10 residues long. From germline, CDR1 is MNHNS and CDR2 SASEGT. The CDR3 loop is CASNHQPQHF. CDR3 DNA: TGTGCCAGCAACCATCAGCCCCAGCATTTT.

The chain has TRBV6-6 and TRBJ1-4, with 7 positions matching TRBD1. The CDR3 totals 14 residues. In germline, CDR1 is MNHNY, CDR2 SVGAGI (reference sequence). The CDR3 nucleotides read TGTGCTACCCAGGGGGGGGCCGCTAATGAAAAACTGTTTTTT. Translation gives CATQGGAANEKLFF.

The V call is TRBV6-1, the J call TRBJ1-4; 7 bases agree with TRBD1. V gave up 5 bases and J gave up 3 bases; unmatched junction bases: 6. Germline-derived CDR1 and CDR2 are MNHNS and SASEGT. The CDR3 extends over 15 amino acids. CDR3 nucleotide sequence: TGTGCCAGCAGTCTAACAGGGGCCTCTAATGAAAAACTGTTTTTT. Translating it yields CASSLTGASNEKLFF.

The rearrangement links TRBV18 to TRBJ1-1; 10 nucleotides line up with TRBD1. The CDR3 has 15 residues. Unmatched junction bases numbered 3, after V lost 4 bases and J lost 1 base. In germline, CDR1 is KGHSH, CDR2 LQKENI. As DNA, the CDR3 is TGTGCCAGCTCACTAGGACAGGGGGAGAACACTGAAGCTTTCTTT. As protein: CASSLGQGENTEAFF. The full variable domain, rest sourced from reference TRBV18 and TRBJ1-1, is NAGVMQNPRHLVRRRGQEARLRCSPMKGHSHVYWYRQLPEEGLKFMVYLQKENIIDESGMPKERFSAEFPKEGPSILRIQQVVRGDSAAYFCASSLGQGENTEAFFGQGTRLTVV.

This chain connects TRBV15 to TRBJ1-5, with 8 nucleotides matching TRBD1. In germline, CDR1 is LNHNV, CDR2 YYDKDF (reference sequence). The J segment lost 1 base and the V segment lost 3 bases, leaving 2 bases of the junction unmatched. This CDR3 region has 15 residues. DNA of the CDR3: TGTGCCACCAGCAGGACAGGGGTGAGCAATCAGCCCCAGCATTTT. This encodes CATSRTGVSNQPQHF.

This clone was observed once. This chain uses TRBV18 with TRBJ2-2, with D hard to call. The CDR3 loop spans 14 amino acids. Germline V gene lookup returns CDR1 KGHSH and CDR2 LQKENI. V was trimmed by 0 bases and J by 4 bases, leaving 6 bases between them. The CDR3 here is CASSPPSSTGELFF. The CDR3 DNA follows: TGTGCCAGCTCACCACCGAGTTCCACCGGGGAGCTGTTTTTT. Combining the CDR3 with reference TRBV18 and TRBJ2-2 gives the whole variable domain NAGVMQNPRHLVRRRGQEARLRCSPMKGHSHVYWYRQLPEEGLKFMVYLQKENIIDESGMPKERFSAEFPKEGPSILRIQQVVRGDSAAYFCASSPPSSTGELFFGEGSRLTVL.

The gene calls are TRBV10-3 and TRBJ2-1; 9 nucleotides line up with TRBD1. Per the germline V gene, CDR1 is ENHRY and CDR2 is SYGVKD. This CDR3 has 14 amino acids. Unmatched junction bases numbered 14, after V lost 11 bases and J lost 9 bases. CDR3 region: CAVASVQGAVEQFF. Here the CDR3 DNA reads TGTGCCGTCGCATCCGTACAGGGGGCTGTTGAGCAGTTCTTC.